The source of this T cell receptor (beta chain) is a study of shared clonotypes between healthy human individuals. This clone was seen a handful of times. Evenly divided among several immunoSEQ plates was the genomic DNA of each subset. In the authors' methods: Filtering of immunoSEQ junctional sequences could not match full-length read filtering. Measured with immunoSEQ multiplex PCR; TCRdb has only the in-frame clones, and not every one. Clone size and the V and J calls come from that table; the DNA yielded D and trimming. The table has millions of clones, roughly nine tenths seen once. The germline V gene encodes CDR1 SNHLY and CDR2 FYNNEI. V was trimmed by 6 bases and J by 13 bases, leaving 21 bases between them. CDR3 length equals 14 residues.

This sequence joins TRBV2 and TRBJ1-4; D gene unclear. Sequences were obtained from naive CD4+ T cells sorted from blood. Subset defined: CD45RA+ positively selected. This TCR was recovered from a man younger than 35 in good health. The CDR3 DNA reads as TGTGCCAGCAGCGATTTGGCAGGAACATTTGGACTGTTTTTT. Protein: CASSDLAGTFGLFF.